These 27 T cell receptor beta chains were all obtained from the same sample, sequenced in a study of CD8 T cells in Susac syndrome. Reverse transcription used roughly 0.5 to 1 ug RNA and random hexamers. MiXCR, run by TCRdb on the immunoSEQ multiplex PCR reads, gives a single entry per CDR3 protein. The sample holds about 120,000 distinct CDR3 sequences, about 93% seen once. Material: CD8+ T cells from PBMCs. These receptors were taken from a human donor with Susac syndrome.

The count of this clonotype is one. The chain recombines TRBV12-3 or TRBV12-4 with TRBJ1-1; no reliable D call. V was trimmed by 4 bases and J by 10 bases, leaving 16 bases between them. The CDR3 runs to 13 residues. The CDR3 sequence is CASSSTDRERAFF. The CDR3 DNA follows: TGTGCCAGCAGTTCGACCGACCGGGAGCGAGCTTTCTTT.

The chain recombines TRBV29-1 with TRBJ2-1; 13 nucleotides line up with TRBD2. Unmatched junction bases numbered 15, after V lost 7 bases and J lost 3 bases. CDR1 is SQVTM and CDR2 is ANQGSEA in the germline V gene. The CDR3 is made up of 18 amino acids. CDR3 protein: CSATGVRTSGGLYNEQFF. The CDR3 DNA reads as TGCAGCGCCACTGGGGTACGGACTAGCGGGGGCCTCTACAATGAGCAGTTCTTC.

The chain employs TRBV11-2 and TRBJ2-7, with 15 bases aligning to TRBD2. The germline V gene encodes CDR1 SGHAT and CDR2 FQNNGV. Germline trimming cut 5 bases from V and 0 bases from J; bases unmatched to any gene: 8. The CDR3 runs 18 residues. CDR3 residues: CASSGRTSGRVYSYEQYF. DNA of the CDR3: TGTGCCAGCAGCGGACGGACTAGCGGGAGGGTGTACTCCTACGAGCAGTACTTC.

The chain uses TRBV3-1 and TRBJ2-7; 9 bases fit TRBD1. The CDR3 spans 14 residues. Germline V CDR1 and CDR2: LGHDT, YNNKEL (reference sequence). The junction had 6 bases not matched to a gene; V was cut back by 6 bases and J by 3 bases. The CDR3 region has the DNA TGTGCCAGCAGTTCCGGGACAGGGTTCTACGAGCAGTACTTC. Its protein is CASSSGTGFYEQYF.

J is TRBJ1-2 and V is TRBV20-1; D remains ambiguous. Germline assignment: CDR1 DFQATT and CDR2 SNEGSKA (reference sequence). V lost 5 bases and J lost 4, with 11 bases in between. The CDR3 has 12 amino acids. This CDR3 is CSAPSWGYGYTF. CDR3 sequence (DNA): TGCAGTGCTCCCAGCTGGGGCTATGGCTACACCTTC.

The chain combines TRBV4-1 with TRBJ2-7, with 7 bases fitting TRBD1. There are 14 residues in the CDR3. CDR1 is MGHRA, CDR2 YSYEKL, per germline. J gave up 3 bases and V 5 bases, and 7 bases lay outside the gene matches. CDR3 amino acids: CASSSGQRFYEQYF. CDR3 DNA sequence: TGCGCCAGCAGCTCGGGACAGAGGTTCTACGAGCAGTACTTC.

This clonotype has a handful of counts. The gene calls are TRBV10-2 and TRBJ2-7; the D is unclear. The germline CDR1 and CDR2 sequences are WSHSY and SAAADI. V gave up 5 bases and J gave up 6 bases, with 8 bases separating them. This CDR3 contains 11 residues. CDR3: CASSPSGEQYF. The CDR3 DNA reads TGCGCCAGCAGTCCCTCTGGCGAGCAGTACTTC.

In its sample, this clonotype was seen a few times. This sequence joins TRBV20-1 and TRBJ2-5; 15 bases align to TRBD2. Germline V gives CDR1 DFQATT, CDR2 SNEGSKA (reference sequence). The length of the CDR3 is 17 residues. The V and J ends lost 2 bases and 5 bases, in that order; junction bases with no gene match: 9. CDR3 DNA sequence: TGCAGTGCTAGATCTGGACTAGCGGGGGGGCCGGGGGAGACCCAGTACTTC. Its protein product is CSARSGLAGGPGETQYF.

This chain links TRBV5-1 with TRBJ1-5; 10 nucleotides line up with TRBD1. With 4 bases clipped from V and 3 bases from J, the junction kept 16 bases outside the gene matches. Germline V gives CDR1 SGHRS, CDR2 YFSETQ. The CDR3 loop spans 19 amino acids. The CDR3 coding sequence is TGCGCCAGCAGCGCACGACCCTACTGGGGACAGGGGAACAATCAGCCCCAGCATTTT. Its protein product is CASSARPYWGQGNNQPQHF.

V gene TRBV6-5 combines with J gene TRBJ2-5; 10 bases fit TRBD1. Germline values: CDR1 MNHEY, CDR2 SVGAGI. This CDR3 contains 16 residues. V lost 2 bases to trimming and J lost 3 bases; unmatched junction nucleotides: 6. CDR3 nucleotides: TGTGCCAGCAGTTACCTCCCCGGGACAGGGGAAGAGACCCAGTACTTC. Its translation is CASSYLPGTGEETQYF.

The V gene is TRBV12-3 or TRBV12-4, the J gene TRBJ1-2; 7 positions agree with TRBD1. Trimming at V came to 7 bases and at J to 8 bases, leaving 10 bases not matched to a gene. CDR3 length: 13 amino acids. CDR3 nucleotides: TGTGCCAGCACCCCGGGACAGATGATGGGCTACACCTTC. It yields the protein CASTPGQMMGYTF.

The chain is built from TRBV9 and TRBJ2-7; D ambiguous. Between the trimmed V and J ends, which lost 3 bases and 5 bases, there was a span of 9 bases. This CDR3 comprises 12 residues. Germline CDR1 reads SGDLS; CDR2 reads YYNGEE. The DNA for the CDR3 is TGTGCCAGCAGCGCTTCCCAGGACGAGCAGTACTTC. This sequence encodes CASSASQDEQYF. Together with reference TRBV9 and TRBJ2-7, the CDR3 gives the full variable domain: DSGVTQTPKHLITATGQRVTLRCSPRSGDLSVYWYQQSLDQGLQFLIQYYNGEERAKGNILERFSAQQFPDLHSELNLSSLELGDSALYFCASSASQDEQYFGPGTRLTVT.

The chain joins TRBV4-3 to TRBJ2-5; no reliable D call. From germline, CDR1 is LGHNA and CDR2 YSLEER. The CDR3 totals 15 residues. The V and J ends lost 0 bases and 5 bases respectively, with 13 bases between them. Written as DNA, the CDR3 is TGCGCCAGCAGCCAAGATGTGGCGACTCACGAGACCCAGTACTTC. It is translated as CASSQDVATHETQYF.

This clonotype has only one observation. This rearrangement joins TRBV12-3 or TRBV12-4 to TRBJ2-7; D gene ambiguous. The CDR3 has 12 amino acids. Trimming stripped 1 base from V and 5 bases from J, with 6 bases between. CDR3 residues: CASSLGYNEQYF. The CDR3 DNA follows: TGTGCCAGCAGTTTAGGTTACAACGAGCAGTACTTC.

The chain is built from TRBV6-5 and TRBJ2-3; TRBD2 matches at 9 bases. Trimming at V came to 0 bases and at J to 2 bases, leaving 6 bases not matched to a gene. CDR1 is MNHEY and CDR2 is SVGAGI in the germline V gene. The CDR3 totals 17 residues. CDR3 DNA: TGTGCCAGCAGTTACTCGTCCCTAGCGGGAACCACAGATACGCAGTATTTT. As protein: CASSYSSLAGTTDTQYF.

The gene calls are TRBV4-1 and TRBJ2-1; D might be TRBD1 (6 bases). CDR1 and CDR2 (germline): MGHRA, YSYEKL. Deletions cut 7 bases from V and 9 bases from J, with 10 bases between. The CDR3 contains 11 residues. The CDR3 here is CASKQGSEQFF. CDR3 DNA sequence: TGCGCCAGCAAACAGGGATCTGAGCAGTTCTTC.

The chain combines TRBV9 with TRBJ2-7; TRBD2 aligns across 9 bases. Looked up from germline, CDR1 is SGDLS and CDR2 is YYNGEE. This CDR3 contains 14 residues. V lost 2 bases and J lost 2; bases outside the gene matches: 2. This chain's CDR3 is CASSVSGGTYEQYF. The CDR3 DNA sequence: TGTGCCAGCAGCGTTAGCGGGGGAACCTACGAGCAGTACTTC.

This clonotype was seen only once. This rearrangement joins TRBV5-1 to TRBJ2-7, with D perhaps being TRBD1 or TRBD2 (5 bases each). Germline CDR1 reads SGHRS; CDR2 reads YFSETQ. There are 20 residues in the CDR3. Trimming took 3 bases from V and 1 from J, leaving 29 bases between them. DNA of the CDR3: TGCGCCAGCAGCTCCCAATTCGGGACGGCAGATTATGTTCGATCCTACGAGCAGTACTTC. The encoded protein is CASSSQFGTADYVRSYEQYF.

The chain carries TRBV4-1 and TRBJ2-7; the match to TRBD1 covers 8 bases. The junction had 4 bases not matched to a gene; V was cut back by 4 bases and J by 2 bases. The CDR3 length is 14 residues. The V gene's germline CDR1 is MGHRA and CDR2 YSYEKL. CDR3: CASSPRQGTYEQYF. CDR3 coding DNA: TGCGCCAGCAGCCCGCGACAGGGGACCTACGAGCAGTACTTC.

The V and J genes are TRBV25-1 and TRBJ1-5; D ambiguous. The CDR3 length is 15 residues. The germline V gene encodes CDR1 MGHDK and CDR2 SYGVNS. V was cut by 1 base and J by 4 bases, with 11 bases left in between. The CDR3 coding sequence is TGTGCCAGCAGTGAATTATGGCAGTGGAATCAGCCCCAGCATTTT. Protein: CASSELWQWNQPQHF.

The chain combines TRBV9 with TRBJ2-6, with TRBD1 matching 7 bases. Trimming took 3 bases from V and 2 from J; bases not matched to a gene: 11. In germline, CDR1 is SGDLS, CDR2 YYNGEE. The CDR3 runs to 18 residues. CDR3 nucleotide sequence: TGTGCCAGCAGCGCGCCTTACAGGGGCCGTACTGGGGCCAACGTCCTGACTTTC. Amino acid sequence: CASSAPYRGRTGANVLTF. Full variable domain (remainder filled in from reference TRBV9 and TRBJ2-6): DSGVTQTPKHLITATGQRVTLRCSPRSGDLSVYWYQQSLDQGLQFLIQYYNGEERAKGNILERFSAQQFPDLHSELNLSSLELGDSALYFCASSAPYRGRTGANVLTFGAGSRLTVL.

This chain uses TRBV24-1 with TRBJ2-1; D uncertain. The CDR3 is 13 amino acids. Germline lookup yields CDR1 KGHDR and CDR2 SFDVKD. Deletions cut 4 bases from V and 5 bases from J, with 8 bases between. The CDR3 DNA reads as TGTGCCACCAGTGACCGGGTGGACAATGAGCAGTTCTTC. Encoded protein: CATSDRVDNEQFF.

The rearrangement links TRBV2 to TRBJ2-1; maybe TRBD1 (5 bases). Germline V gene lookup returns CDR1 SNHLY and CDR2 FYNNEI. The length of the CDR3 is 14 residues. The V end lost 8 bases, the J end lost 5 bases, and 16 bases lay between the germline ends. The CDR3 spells CASLRTIPDNEQFF. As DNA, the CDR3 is TGTGCCAGCCTTCGGACAATCCCGGACAATGAGCAGTTCTTC.

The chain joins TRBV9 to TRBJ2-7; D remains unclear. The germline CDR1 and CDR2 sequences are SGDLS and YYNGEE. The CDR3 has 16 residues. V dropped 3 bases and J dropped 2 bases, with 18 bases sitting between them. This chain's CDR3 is CASSGDADRDPYEQYF. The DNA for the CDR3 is TGTGCCAGCAGCGGAGACGCGGATCGAGACCCCTACGAGCAGTACTTC.

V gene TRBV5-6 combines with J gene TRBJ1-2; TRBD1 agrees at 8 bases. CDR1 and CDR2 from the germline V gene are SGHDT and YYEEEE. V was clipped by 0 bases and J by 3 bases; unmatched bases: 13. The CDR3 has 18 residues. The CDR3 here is CASSLEVTGDRLYYGYTF. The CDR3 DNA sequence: TGTGCCAGCAGCTTGGAGGTGACAGGGGACAGACTATACTATGGCTACACCTTC.

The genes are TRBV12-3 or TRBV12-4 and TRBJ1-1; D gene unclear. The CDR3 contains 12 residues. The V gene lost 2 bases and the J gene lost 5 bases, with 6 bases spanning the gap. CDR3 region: CASSLRETEAFF. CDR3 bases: TGTGCCAGCAGTTTACGGGAAACTGAAGCTTTCTTT.

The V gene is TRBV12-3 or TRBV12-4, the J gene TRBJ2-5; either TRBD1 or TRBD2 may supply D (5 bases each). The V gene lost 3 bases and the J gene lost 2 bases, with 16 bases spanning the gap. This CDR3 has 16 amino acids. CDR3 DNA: TGTGCCAGCAGTTTGGTATGGAGCGAGGGGCAAGAGACCCAGTACTTC. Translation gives CASSLVWSEGQETQYF.